These 17 T cell receptor beta chains were sequenced from one sample in a study of cytomegalovirus exposure and HLA in healthy donors. This PCR relied on a set of 60 Vbeta primers and 13 Jbeta primers. TCRdb's copy holds only in-frame clones and misses some; the assay was immunoSEQ multiplex PCR. The sample carries 110,000 or so clones, 70% to 85% recorded once. Specimen: PBMCs. The origin of the receptors is a woman aged 35 to 49 in good health and CMV-seropositive.

The chain recombines TRBV5-1 with TRBJ1-3, with 7 bases fitting TRBD1. The CDR3 length is 14 residues. Germline-derived CDR1 and CDR2 are SGHRS and YFSETQ. V dropped 5 bases and J dropped 1; count of bases not matched to a gene: 3. CDR3 DNA: TGCGCCAGCAGTTCAGGGGGTTCTGGAAACACCATATATTTT. It is translated as CASSSGGSGNTIYF.

The chain couples TRBV6-1 to TRBJ2-1; D is unclear. Trimming removed 3 bases at V and 7 bases at J, with 13 bases between. This CDR3 has 14 amino acids. Germline lookup yields CDR1 MNHNS and CDR2 SASEGT. CDR3: CASSEERQLNEQFF. Written as DNA, the CDR3 is TGTGCCAGCAGTGAGGAGCGTCAATTAAATGAGCAGTTCTTC.

The genes are TRBV6-1 and TRBJ2-1, with TRBD2 matching over 7 bases. The CDR3 is made up of 14 amino acids. The germline CDR1 and CDR2 sequences are MNHNS and SASEGT. The V and J ends lost 7 bases and 4 bases, in that order; junction bases with no gene match: 7. CDR3 coding DNA: TGTGCCAGCACCCTAGCGGTGGCATACAATGAGCAGTTCTTC. Amino acids: CASTLAVAYNEQFF.

The rearrangement uses TRBV7-3 and TRBJ1-2; 8 bases map to TRBD1. CDR1 and CDR2 (germline): SGHTA, FQGTGA. The CDR3 length is 20 residues. V trimming: 2 bases; J trimming: 0 bases; junction bases outside the gene matches: 17. The CDR3 nucleotides read TGTGCCAGCAGCTTATACCCCCCGGCCGGACAGGGCTTAGCTAACTATGGCTACACCTTC. It specifies CASSLYPPAGQGLANYGYTF.

This clone occurred a few times. V and J are TRBV5-3 and TRBJ1-5; D gene unclear. TRBV5-3 is noted as an ORF with a role that remains uncertain. With 1 base removed from V and 2 bases from J, the gap between germline ends came to 7 bases. CDR3 length: 14 amino acids. The CDR3 loop reads CARSLRQGNQPQHF. The CDR3, as DNA: TGTGCCAGAAGCTTGAGGCAGGGCAATCAGCCCCAGCATTTT.

The chain is built from TRBV10-2 and TRBJ2-7; the D gene is possibly TRBD2 (5 bases). Germline V CDR1 and CDR2: WSHSY, SAAADI. This CDR3 contains 16 residues. Deletions cut 1 base from V and 0 bases from J, with 13 bases between. The CDR3 coding sequence is TGCGCCAGCAGTGAGTGCCCAGCGGAGAGCTCCTACGAGCAGTACTTC. Translated, it gives CASSECPAESSYEQYF.

The V gene is TRBV10-1, the J gene TRBJ2-7, with D perhaps TRBD1 (6 bases). This CDR3 has 15 residues. Germline V gives CDR1 WNHNN, CDR2 SYGVQD (reference sequence). V was pared by 10 bases and J by 0 bases, with 19 bases between. The CDR3 sequence: CANSSGTPSSYEQYF. CDR3 nucleotide sequence: TGCGCCAACTCTTCCGGGACACCGAGCTCCTACGAGCAGTACTTC.

The rearrangement links TRBV11-1 to TRBJ2-3; unclear D gene. The CDR3 totals 14 residues. CDR1 SGHAT and CDR2 FQDESV come from the germline V gene (reference sequence). V dropped 1 base and J dropped 3 bases, with 8 bases sitting between them. The CDR3 sequence: CASSLVTQTDTQYF. CDR3 coding DNA: TGTGCCAGCAGCTTAGTGACTCAGACAGATACGCAGTATTTT.

The chain has TRBV30 and TRBJ1-2; 9 nucleotides match TRBD1. CDR1 and CDR2 (germline): GTSNPN, SVGIG (reference sequence). CDR3 length equals 17 residues. The V gene end was trimmed by 0 bases and the J gene end by 2 bases; junction bases not matched to a gene: 10. The CDR3 sequence: CAWSVPPYRGRNYGYTF. The CDR3 DNA follows: TGTGCCTGGAGTGTACCCCCTTACAGGGGGCGCAACTATGGCTACACCTTC.

In its sample, this clone ranks as medium-sized. The V and J genes are TRBV11-3 and TRBJ2-1, with TRBD2 identical over 9 bases. With V trimmed by 3 bases and J by 5 bases, 8 bases remained unmatched. Germline V CDR1 and CDR2: SGHNT, YENEEA. There are 16 residues in the CDR3. The CDR3 region is CASSFHSGRANNEQFF. CDR3 nucleotides: TGTGCCAGCAGCTTTCATAGCGGGAGAGCCAACAATGAGCAGTTCTTC.

The genes are TRBV9 and TRBJ1-1, with 7 bases aligning to TRBD1. V lost 5 bases to trimming and J lost 3 bases; unmatched junction nucleotides: 7. The CDR3 spans 14 residues. Germline values: CDR1 SGDLS, CDR2 YYNGEE. Here the CDR3 DNA reads TGTGCCAGCAGTGCGACAGGGCGGGACACTGAAGCTTTCTTT. Protein sequence: CASSATGRDTEAFF.

This chain links TRBV5-6 with TRBJ2-2, with TRBD2 matching 9 bases. This CDR3 spans 14 amino acids. V shed 2 bases and J 5 bases; nucleotides not matched to a gene: 1. Germline V gives CDR1 SGHDT, CDR2 YYEEEE. The CDR3 sequence is CASSLAGGTGELFF. The CDR3 coding sequence is TGTGCCAGCAGCTTAGCGGGGGGTACCGGGGAGCTGTTTTTT.

This chain links TRBV5-1 with TRBJ2-3; the D gene is possibly TRBD1 (6 bases). V lost 0 bases to trimming and J lost 4 bases, with 12 bases between them. The germline gives CDR1 SGHRS, CDR2 YFSETQ. This CDR3 comprises 15 residues. CDR3 nucleotides: TGCGCCAGCAGCTTGGGGTTGGGGACACCAGATACGCAGTATTTT. Amino acids: CASSLGLGTPDTQYF.

The chain has TRBV25-1 and TRBJ1-2; 7 bases agree with TRBD1. Germline V lookup: CDR1 MGHDK, CDR2 SYGVNS. V lost 6 bases, J lost 7 bases, and 14 bases stayed unmatched. The CDR3 has 15 residues. The CDR3 coding sequence is TGTGCCAGCAGCACCCACGACAGGGCCGCGGGTGGCTACACCTTC. It is translated as CASSTHDRAAGGYTF.

This sequence joins TRBV6-1 and TRBJ2-1, with 10 bases lining up with TRBD2. Germline lookup yields CDR1 MNHNS and CDR2 SASEGT. The CDR3 has 15 amino acids. Trimming took 6 bases from V and 5 from J; bases not matched to a gene: 7. In DNA, the CDR3 is TGTGCCAGCAGCCGCGGACTAGCGGCAAACAATGAGCAGTTCTTC. Translation gives CASSRGLAANNEQFF.

The gene calls are TRBV4-1 and TRBJ1-1; the match to TRBD1 covers 8 bases. The ends lost 0 bases at V and 4 bases at J; junction bases unmatched: 13. CDR3 size: 18 residues. Germline V gene lookup returns CDR1 MGHRA and CDR2 YSYEKL. Here the CDR3 reads CASSQDPGARGRITEAFF. The CDR3 DNA sequence: TGCGCCAGCAGCCAAGATCCGGGGGCCAGGGGGCGTATCACTGAAGCTTTCTTT.

The chain couples TRBV2 to TRBJ2-7; TRBD1 agrees at 9 bases. The CDR3 extends over 13 amino acids. Germline-derived CDR1 and CDR2 are SNHLY and FYNNEI. After removal of 5 bases from V and 7 bases from J, the junction contained 6 bases not matched to a gene. CDR3 residues: CASSSGTGREQYF. Written as DNA, the CDR3 is TGTGCCAGCAGTTCCGGGACAGGGCGAGAGCAGTACTTC.